A single sample gave rise to the 30 T cell receptor beta chains below, sequenced in a study of T cell changes during pregnancy in multiple sclerosis. TCRdb keeps only in-frame clones here, not all; method: immunoSEQ multiplex PCR. The sample consists of approximately 54,000 clones, about 90% of them appearing once. Sequencing was performed on peripheral blood, taken after pregnancy. The receptors here all came from a female donor in good health, enrolled as a control in a pregnancy study.

This chain connects TRBV27 to TRBJ2-3; 11 bases are shared with TRBD2. The CDR3 extends over 19 amino acids. Losses at the gene ends were 6 bases for V and 2 bases for J; bases not matched to a gene: 16. Germline loops: CDR1 MNHEY, CDR2 SMNVEV (reference sequence). CDR3 sequence reads: CASRRTGTSGLITTDTQYF. CDR3 DNA: TGTGCCAGCAGGCGAACCGGGACTAGCGGTCTTATCACCACAGATACGCAGTATTTT.

The CDR3, as DNA: TGTGCCAGCTCTGGTTCGACTCTCTACGAGCAGTACTTC. It specifies CASSGSTLYEQYF. The rearrangement joins TRBV2 to TRBJ2-7; D gene unclear. V dropped 8 bases and J dropped 3 bases, with 14 bases sitting between them. Germline V gives CDR1 SNHLY, CDR2 FYNNEI. This CDR3 has 13 amino acids. The complete variable domain, with remaining parts taken from reference TRBV2 and TRBJ2-7, reads EPEVTQTPSHQVTQMGQEVILRCVPISNHLYFYWYRQILGQKVEFLVSFYNNEISEKSEIFDDQFSVERPDGSNFTLKIRSTKLEDSAMYFCASSGSTLYEQYFGPGTRLTVT.

This clone has more than one count but fewer than ten. V gene TRBV6-5 combines with J gene TRBJ2-7, with D possibly TRBD1 on 6 matching bases. This CDR3 has 14 amino acids. The germline gives CDR1 MNHEY, CDR2 SVGAGI. The V gene lost 0 bases and the J gene lost 3 bases, with 9 bases spanning the gap. The CDR3 protein is CASSYSRQVYEQYF. Here the CDR3 DNA reads TGTGCCAGCAGTTACTCCCGACAGGTCTACGAGCAGTACTTC.

The CDR3 sequence is CASSPPTAINSNQPQHF. Written as DNA, the CDR3 is TGTGCCAGCTCACCACCGACAGCAATCAATAGCAATCAGCCCCAGCATTTT. This chain uses TRBV18 with TRBJ1-5, with TRBD1 as a possible D gene (5 bases). Trimming left V 0 bases short and J 0 bases short, with 12 bases between. CDR3 length: 17 amino acids. CDR1 is KGHSH and CDR2 is LQKENI in the germline V gene. Supplemented by reference TRBV18 and TRBJ1-5, the full variable domain reads NAGVMQNPRHLVRRRGQEARLRCSPMKGHSHVYWYRQLPEEGLKFMVYLQKENIIDESGMPKERFSAEFPKEGPSILRIQQVVRGDSAAYFCASSPPTAINSNQPQHFGDGTRLSIL.

This clone turned up a few times. This chain links TRBV7-2 with TRBJ1-6, with D possibly being TRBD1 (6 bases). Germline V gives CDR1 SGHTA, CDR2 FQGNSA. V lost 2 bases and J 9 bases, leaving 14 bases between the germline ends. This CDR3 has 15 amino acids. DNA of the CDR3: TGTGCCAGCAGCTTACGGGGACAAAGGGGTTCACCCCTCCACTTT. Translated, it gives CASSLRGQRGSPLHF.

This clone has only one observation. The genes are TRBV5-1 and TRBJ2-1, with 7 nucleotides matching TRBD2. CDR3 length equals 15 residues. Germline assignment: CDR1 SGHRS and CDR2 YFSETQ. Trimming at V came to 0 bases and at J to 5 bases, leaving 5 bases not matched to a gene. CDR3 sequence reads: CASSLEAGAHNEQFF. The CDR3 bases are TGCGCCAGCAGCTTGGAGGCGGGAGCCCACAATGAGCAGTTCTTC.

The chain combines TRBV29-1 with TRBJ2-2; 12 bases are shared with TRBD2. The V gene's germline CDR1 is SQVTM and CDR2 ANQGSEA. This CDR3 region has 14 residues. After removal of 7 bases from V and 6 bases from J, the junction contained 6 bases not matched to a gene. The CDR3 protein is CSALLAGGSGELFF. The CDR3 coding sequence is TGCAGCGCCTTACTAGCGGGGGGATCCGGGGAGCTGTTTTTT.

This chain connects TRBV6-4 to TRBJ2-3; 10 bases agree with TRBD2. With 5 bases clipped from V and 3 bases from J, the junction kept 5 bases outside the gene matches. The V gene's germline CDR1 is MRHNA and CDR2 SNTAGT. CDR3 length: 15 residues. The CDR3 reads CASSPRTSGTDTQYF. The CDR3 DNA sequence: TGTGCCAGCAGTCCTCGGACTAGCGGAACAGATACGCAGTATTTT.

The table lists this clone with a count of one. The gene calls are TRBV5-1 and TRBJ2-3, with D perhaps TRBD2 (5 bases). The length of the CDR3 is 14 residues. Trimming pared 3 bases from V and 4 bases from J, leaving 12 bases between. From germline, CDR1 is SGHRS and CDR2 YFSETQ. The DNA for the CDR3 is TGCGCCAGCAGCTCGCGGACTGAGGCAGATACGCAGTATTTT. Translation gives CASSSRTEADTQYF.

For the CDR3, the DNA is TGCAGCGCCCCCGGGGGGTTGACAGATACGCAGTATTTT. Encoded protein: CSAPGGLTDTQYF. The J gene is TRBJ2-3, the V gene TRBV29-1; 7 nucleotides line up with TRBD2. V lost 7 bases and J lost 3; bases outside the gene matches: 7. The CDR3 totals 13 residues. Per germline, CDR1 SQVTM and CDR2 ANQGSEA.

The V call is TRBV19, the J call TRBJ2-7; D gene ambiguous. The CDR3 runs to 15 residues. Trimming took 6 bases from V and 3 from J, leaving 18 bases between them. Germline V gene sequence: CDR1 LNHDA, CDR2 SQIVND (reference sequence). The CDR3 DNA reads TGTGCCAGTAGGAAATCACATACACAATTCTACGAGCAGTACTTC. As protein: CASRKSHTQFYEQYF.

This chain joins TRBV5-1 and TRBJ2-7; 10 bases fit TRBD2. V lost 4 bases, J lost 4 bases, and 14 bases stayed unmatched. The germline CDR1 and CDR2 sequences are SGHRS and YFSETQ. This CDR3 is built from 17 residues. In nucleotides, the CDR3 is TGCGCCAGCAGCCCCCAGTTCTCTAGCGGGGGAGATTACGAGCAGTACTTC. Protein sequence: CASSPQFSSGGDYEQYF.

V is TRBV7-2 and J is TRBJ2-1; TRBD2 aligns across 12 bases. Unmatched junction bases numbered 9, after V lost 3 bases and J lost 9 bases. The CDR3 runs to 16 residues. The germline CDR1 and CDR2 sequences are SGHTA and FQGNSA. The CDR3 DNA reads TGTGCCAGCAGCTTGACTAGCGGGAGTCAAGGGGGTGAGCAGTTCTTC. Translation: CASSLTSGSQGGEQFF.

The chain recombines TRBV19 with TRBJ2-7; TRBD2 agrees at 11 bases. The V gene end was trimmed by 3 bases and the J gene end by 2 bases; junction bases not matched to a gene: 3. The CDR3 totals 15 residues. Germline V gene lookup returns CDR1 LNHDA and CDR2 SQIVND (reference sequence). The CDR3 bases are TGTGCCAGTAGTATTAGCGGGAGGGCCCCCTACGAGCAGTACTTC. Protein sequence: CASSISGRAPYEQYF. Based on the CDR3 plus reference TRBV19 and TRBJ2-7, the full variable domain is DGGITQSPKYLFRKEGQNVTLSCEQNLNHDAMYWYRQDPGQGLRLIYYSQIVNDFQKGDIAEGYSVSREKKESFPLTVTSAQKNPTAFYLCASSISGRAPYEQYFGPGTRLTVT.

The rearrangement links TRBV6-5 to TRBJ2-7; 7 bases line up with TRBD1. This CDR3 is built from 15 residues. V lost 4 bases, J lost 2 bases, and 8 bases stayed unmatched. Germline values: CDR1 MNHEY, CDR2 SVGAGI. The CDR3 DNA sequence: TGTGCCAGCAGTTCCCACAGGGGAGTGACCTACGAGCAGTACTTC. This translates into CASSSHRGVTYEQYF.

The rearrangement links TRBV7-9 to TRBJ1-1; D uncertain. CDR1 is SEHNR and CDR2 is FQNEAQ in the germline V gene (reference sequence). Trimming left V 1 base short and J 4 bases short, with 10 bases between. The length of the CDR3 is 14 residues. CDR3 sequence (DNA): TGTGCCAGCAGCTTAGTCCTATCGGGCACTGAAGCTTTCTTT. Encoded protein: CASSLVLSGTEAFF.

The chain links TRBV28 to TRBJ2-6; D remains unclear. The germline V gene encodes CDR1 MDHEN and CDR2 SYDVKM. The CDR3 runs to 12 residues. The germline V and J ends were trimmed by 9 bases and 0 bases, with 3 bases remaining between them. In nucleotides, the CDR3 is TGTGCCAGTTACTCTGGGGCCAACGTCCTGACTTTC. It codes for CASYSGANVLTF. Filled out from reference TRBV28 and TRBJ2-6, the complete variable domain reads DVKVTQSSRYLVKRTGEKVFLECVQDMDHENMFWYRQDPGLGLRLIYFSYDVKMKEKGDIPEGYSVSREKKERFSLILESASTNQTSMYLCASYSGANVLTFGAGSRLTVL.

CDR3 sequence: CASSLGTPGGHTQYF. In DNA, the CDR3 is TGTGCCAGCAGCCTAGGGACTCCGGGGGGACATACGCAGTATTTT. The J gene is TRBJ2-3, the V gene TRBV7-2; 7 nucleotides align to TRBD2. V lost 5 bases to trimming and J lost 7 bases; unmatched junction nucleotides: 12. Germline V gives CDR1 SGHTA, CDR2 FQGNSA. The CDR3 totals 15 residues.

The chain links TRBV6-5 to TRBJ1-1, with a tentative D call TRBD1 (5 bases). CDR3 size: 14 residues. V shed 2 bases and J shed 3 bases, with 10 bases lying between them. CDR1 is MNHEY and CDR2 is SVGAGI in the germline V gene. DNA of the CDR3: TGTGCCAGCAGTTACGGGTGGGGGGACACTGAAGCTTTCTTT. Translating it yields CASSYGWGDTEAFF.

The chain recombines TRBV10-2 with TRBJ2-7; D possibly corresponds to TRBD1 (5 bases). CDR1 is WSHSY, CDR2 SAAADI, per germline. The CDR3 consists of 13 residues. The V end was cut by 3 bases, the J end by 2 bases, with 8 bases between. The CDR3: CASSDRVPYEQYF. The CDR3 bases are TGCGCCAGCAGTGACAGGGTACCCTACGAGCAGTACTTC.

This sequence joins TRBV21-1 and TRBJ1-6. TRBV21-1 is classified as a pseudogene. This CDR3 is 15 amino acids long. CDR3 amino acids: CASSKEDVGDSPLHF. The CDR3 nucleotides read TGTGCCAGCAGCAAAGAGGATGTCGGAGATTCACCCCTCCACTTT.

The gene calls are TRBV14 and TRBJ2-1; 9 bases match TRBD1. Germline-derived CDR1 and CDR2 are SGHDN and FVKESK. The J segment lost 13 bases and the V segment lost 1 base, leaving 8 bases of the junction unmatched. This CDR3 contains 14 residues. CDR3 bases: TGTGCCAGCAGCCAAGTGGCGGGGACAGGGTTACAGTTCTTC. Its translation is CASSQVAGTGLQFF.

This clone occurred a few times. The V call is TRBV18, the J call TRBJ1-1, with D perhaps matching TRBD1 (6 bases). The CDR3 totals 14 residues. V was cut by 3 bases and J by 4 bases, with 12 bases left in between. Germline CDR1 KGHSH, CDR2 LQKENI. CDR3: CASSPDPRGTEAFF. CDR3 nucleotides: TGTGCCAGCTCACCTGACCCCAGGGGCACTGAAGCTTTCTTT.

The chain uses TRBV9 and TRBJ1-2; 9 bases are shared with TRBD1. The CDR3 consists of 16 residues. The germline CDR1 and CDR2 sequences are SGDLS and YYNGEE. V lost 4 bases to trimming and J lost 4 bases; unmatched junction nucleotides: 11. CDR3 sequence: CASSIYSGTGTYGYTF. Here the CDR3 DNA reads TGTGCCAGCAGCATTTATTCCGGGACAGGGACCTATGGCTACACCTTC.

This clone has only one observation. J is TRBJ1-1 and V is TRBV27; possible D gene TRBD1, 5 bases. CDR1 is MNHEY, CDR2 SMNVEV, per germline (reference sequence). The ends were cut back, 5 bases at V and 0 bases at J, with 10 bases in the middle. This CDR3 is 14 amino acids long. Written as DNA, the CDR3 is TGTGCCAGCAGTAGACAGCCCATGAACACTGAAGCTTTCTTT. It yields the protein CASSRQPMNTEAFF.

V is TRBV27 and J is TRBJ1-2; D gene uncertain. Germline lookup yields CDR1 MNHEY and CDR2 SMNVEV (reference sequence). V was pared by 3 bases and J by 5 bases, with 10 bases between. The length of the CDR3 is 13 residues. CDR3 residues: CASSLDRGYGYTF. The CDR3 bases are TGTGCCAGCAGTTTGGATCGGGGTTATGGCTACACCTTC.

The rearrangement joins TRBV27 to TRBJ1-1, with a tentative D call TRBD1 (5 bases). With 0 bases removed from V and 8 bases from J, the gap between germline ends came to 22 bases. The CDR3 sequence is 17 residues long. Germline V gene sequence: CDR1 MNHEY, CDR2 SMNVEV (reference sequence). As DNA, the CDR3 is TGTGCCAGCAGTTTATCGGGCTTGGGGCAGTCGTTCATGGAAGCTTTCTTT. It yields the protein CASSLSGLGQSFMEAFF.

The V and J genes are TRBV14 and TRBJ1-1, with 8 bases identical to TRBD1. From germline, CDR1 is SGHDN and CDR2 FVKESK. V trimming: 0 bases; J trimming: 5 bases; junction bases outside the gene matches: 8. The CDR3 extends over 16 amino acids. The CDR3 region has the DNA TGTGCCAGCAGCCAAGATCGGTCAGGGGGCTGGACTGAAGCTTTCTTT. This sequence encodes CASSQDRSGGWTEAFF.

The V and J genes are TRBV5-6 and TRBJ1-1; D remains unclear. This CDR3 has 15 residues. Germline CDR1 SGHDT, CDR2 YYEEEE. V was pared by 2 bases and J by 2 bases, with 13 bases between. The CDR3 region is CASSFRTGRNTEAFF. The CDR3 DNA reads TGTGCCAGCAGCTTTAGGACGGGGAGAAACACTGAAGCTTTCTTT.

The chain is built from TRBV12-1 and TRBJ2-7; the table calls TRBD2, which could not be checked here. TRBV12-1 is a pseudogene segment. This CDR3 has 16 amino acids. The CDR3 sequence: CASSSGTSGDLHEQYF. The CDR3 region has the DNA TGTGCCAGCAGCTCTGGGACTAGCGGGGACCTCCACGAGCAGTACTTC.